The clone carrying this TCR beta chain was observed a handful of times. Time point denoted: patch test 3, about 24 weeks after DPC sensitization. Sample treatment: therapeutic diphenylcyclopropenone sensitization with weekly scalp DPC. This specimen comes from a study of human T cells and chemical hapten exposure. Authors' processing steps: Counting gave a median of around 100,000 TCRs per sample, with values ranging from about 23,224 to 750,000. TCRdb fed the RACE reads into MiXCR, producing one record per CDR3 protein. None of the V and J calls come from the authors' own analysis; TCRdb made them. The profile shows 97,000 or so distinct CDR3 sequences, roughly 27% of them singletons. CDR3 length: 14 amino acids. Trimming left V 3 bases short and J 4 bases short, with 15 bases between. Germline V gene data show CDR1 as GTSNPN and CDR2 as SVGIG (reference sequence).

Sequencing was performed on whole blood, taken in connection with sensitization to the hapten diphenylcyclopropenone (DPC). The receptor's source is a man in his forties with alopecia areata. Some clones in this sample may be carry-over from other donors' samples. The rearrangement links TRBV30 to TRBJ2-5; D not resolved. CDR3 sequence: CAWRGPQRRETQYF. The CDR3 DNA reads as TGTGCCTGGAGGGGTCCCCAGAGGAGAGAGACCCAGTACTTC. Variable domain in full (rest from reference TRBV30 and TRBJ2-5): SQTIHQWPATLVQPVGSPLSLECTVEGTSNPNLYWYRQAAGRGLQLLFYSVGIGQISSEVPQNLSASRPQDRQFILSSKKLLLSDSGFYLCAWRGPQRRETQYFGPGTRLLVL.